This entry is about one TCR beta chain. This sample is drawn from a study of blood T cell repertoires in COVID-19. Study background: From the United States, Italy and Spain came samples of acute and convalescent COVID-19. T cells, B-cell-depleted T cells, or PBMCs supplied cDNA or gDNA.

V was pared by 1 base and J by 6 bases, with 13 bases between. CDR3 length: 15 residues. CDR1 and CDR2 (germline): MGHRA, YSYEKL. TCRdb's table, derived via immunoSEQ multiplex PCR, lists solely in-frame clones and lacks some. The sample consists of about 68,000 clones, about 91% of them appearing once. The chain links TRBV4-1 to TRBJ1-5; D is unclear. The TCR sequence derives from a man in his fifties with active COVID-19. The sequenced material came from peripheral blood. CDR3 DNA sequence: TGCGCCAGCAGCCAAGCAGGAGGGAAGGGTCAGCCCCAGCATTTT. Translation: CASSQAGGKGQPQHF.